Listed here is a single T cell receptor beta chain. Antigen specificity is unknown. The record originates from a study of T cell responses to AZD1222 COVID-19 vaccine. Whole-study results and caveats: Among the donors, most were white British and more were female, and clonal diversity was possibly underestimated.

V was pared by 2 bases and J by 1 base, with 8 bases between. Per germline, CDR1 SQVTM and CDR2 ANQGSEA. The CDR3 is 13 amino acids. Second doses that came at about 4 or about 12 weeks were put together. Libraries were prepared by immunoSEQ multiplex PCR; TCRdb keeps only in-frame clonotypes and omits some of them. The sample lists approximately 150,000 clones; about 83% were seen once. V and J are TRBV29-1 and TRBJ2-5; D not resolved. The sequencing used peripheral blood, collected 28 days after the second AZD1222 dose. This receptor was identified in an adult who received the AZD1222 COVID-19 vaccine. The CDR3 loop is CSVETPAQETQYF. The CDR3 DNA sequence: TGCAGCGTTGAAACGCCTGCCCAAGAGACCCAGTACTTC.